Each of the 28 T cell receptor beta chains below was sequenced from the same sample in a study of shared clonotypes between healthy human individuals. Using immunoSEQ multiplex PCR, the repertoire was profiled, and TCRdb retains in-frame clones only, with some absent. The sample holds a few million clones; under 97% are singletons and the top ten take 0.1% to 0.15%. Sequencing was carried out using naive CD4+ T cells sorted from blood. The sample's subset: CD45RA+ positively selected. Receptors were obtained from a man between 18 and 29 years old in good health.

The chain has TRBV5-6 and TRBJ2-1; a weak D match, TRBD2 (6 bases). Germline CDR1 is SGHDT and CDR2 is YYEEEE. V was clipped by 4 bases and J by 9 bases, with 11 bases between them. The CDR3 totals 12 residues. The CDR3 sequence is CASSPGVGEQFF. In nucleotides, the CDR3 is TGTGCCAGCAGCCCGGGGGTGGGTGAGCAGTTCTTC.

In DNA, the CDR3 is TGTGCCAGCCGCCGGGGGGATGGGGGTTCGGAGCCCCAGCATTTT. This encodes CASRRGDGGSEPQHF. The chain employs TRBV18 and TRBJ1-5, with D possibly TRBD1 on 5 matching bases. Per the germline V gene, CDR1 is KGHSH and CDR2 is LQKENI. V lost 8 bases to trimming and J lost 8 bases, with 22 bases between them. This CDR3 spans 15 amino acids.

The chain joins TRBV7-9 to TRBJ2-1; TRBD1 agrees at 10 bases. The CDR3 is 14 amino acids. Trimming took 1 base from V and 6 from J; bases not matched to a gene: 0. The germline CDR1 and CDR2 sequences are SEHNR and FQNEAQ (reference sequence). The CDR3 nucleotides read TGTGCCAGCAGCTTAGGACAGGGGGCCAATGAGCAGTTCTTC. Encoded protein: CASSLGQGANEQFF.

The chain is built from TRBV6-5 and TRBJ2-1, with D perhaps TRBD1 or TRBD2 (5 bases each). Trimming shortened V by 2 bases and J by 3 bases, and 11 bases separated the two germline ends. The CDR3 is made up of 15 amino acids. Germline values: CDR1 MNHEY, CDR2 SVGAGI. As DNA, the CDR3 is TGTGCCAGCAGTTACGACGGGACCGGCTACAATGAGCAGTTCTTC. Translated, it gives CASSYDGTGYNEQFF.

The V call is TRBV6-7, the J call TRBJ2-3, with D maybe TRBD2 (7 bases). TRBV6-7 is an ORF for which the function is uncertain. V was shortened by 5 bases and J by 4 bases, with 19 bases between the two germline ends. The CDR3 is made up of 16 amino acids. CDR3 region: CASSTRQDSGADTQYF. The CDR3, as DNA: TGTGCCAGCAGTACCCGACAGGACAGCGGGGCAGATACGCAGTATTTT.

This chain connects TRBV18 to TRBJ2-5; weak D call: TRBD2 (6 bases). Trimming left V 2 bases short and J 5 bases short, with 15 bases between. Germline V lookup: CDR1 KGHSH, CDR2 LQKENI. CDR3 length: 15 amino acids. The CDR3 spells CASSPRTGEWETQYF. The CDR3 DNA sequence: TGTGCCAGCTCACCAAGGACGGGAGAGTGGGAGACCCAGTACTTC.

The J gene is TRBJ2-7, the V gene TRBV16; no reliable D call. Between the trimmed V and J ends, which lost 0 bases and 3 bases, there was a span of 9 bases. Germline assignment: CDR1 KGHSY and CDR2 FQNENV. This CDR3 has 14 amino acids. CDR3: CASSQSNGDYEQYF. The CDR3 nucleotides read TGTGCCAGCAGCCAATCCAACGGAGACTACGAGCAGTACTTC.

The gene calls are TRBV2 and TRBJ2-7; D is possibly TRBD1 (6 bases). Germline values: CDR1 SNHLY, CDR2 FYNNEI. The CDR3 extends over 16 amino acids. Trimming shortened V by 7 bases and J by 5 bases, and 24 bases separated the two germline ends. In DNA form, the CDR3 reads TGTGCCAGCAAGGACAGCTACGCAAAGGTGGGAGACGAGCAGTACTTC. Translation gives CASKDSYAKVGDEQYF.

CDR3 nucleotides: TGCGCCAGCAGCTCCTGGGACAGGCCTCTTTCTAGCACAGATACGCAGTATTTT. Encoded protein: CASSSWDRPLSSTDTQYF. The chain joins TRBV5-1 to TRBJ2-3; 8 positions agree with TRBD1. With V trimmed by 3 bases and J by 0 bases, 12 bases remained unmatched. This CDR3 is 18 amino acids long. Germline lookup yields CDR1 SGHRS and CDR2 YFSETQ.

V usage is TRBV30 and J usage is TRBJ1-3; TRBD1 aligns across 7 bases. Germline V gives CDR1 GTSNPN, CDR2 SVGIG (reference sequence). The V and J ends lost 5 bases and 2 bases, in that order; junction bases with no gene match: 9. CDR3 length: 15 residues. The CDR3 is CAWGTAHLPGNTIYF. The CDR3 DNA is TGTGCCTGGGGGACAGCACACCTTCCTGGAAACACCATATATTTT.

V usage is TRBV14 and J usage is TRBJ1-1; D gene ambiguous. The germline V gene has CDR1 SGHDN and CDR2 FVKESK. Trimming stripped 0 bases from V and 1 base from J, with 9 bases between. The CDR3 consists of 15 residues. As DNA, the CDR3 is TGTGCCAGCAGCCAAGATAGGCGGACGAACACTGAAGCTTTCTTT. Residues: CASSQDRRTNTEAFF. Full variable domain (rest looked up from reference TRBV14 and TRBJ1-1): EAGVTQFPSHSVIEKGQTVTLRCDPISGHDNLYWYRRVMGKEIKFLLHFVKESKQDESGMPNNRFLAERTGGTYSTLKVQPAELEDSGVYFCASSQDRRTNTEAFFGQGTRLTVV.

The chain uses TRBV27 and TRBJ2-3; D tentatively reads TRBD1 or TRBD2 (6 bases each). The CDR3 totals 15 residues. Per the germline V gene, CDR1 is MNHEY and CDR2 is SMNVEV (reference sequence). Trimming pared 6 bases from V and 5 bases from J, leaving 18 bases between. The CDR3 is CASSPGGLARDTQYF. The DNA for the CDR3 is TGTGCCAGCAGCCCCGGGGGCCTCGCCAGAGATACGCAGTATTTT.

This rearrangement joins TRBV5-5 to TRBJ1-2; 7 bases line up with TRBD1. CDR1 and CDR2 (germline): SGHKS, YYEKEE (reference sequence). With V trimmed by 5 bases and J by 2 bases, 6 bases remained unmatched. The CDR3 is 14 residues long. The CDR3 DNA is TGTGCCAGCAGTTTTGGACAGGCGAACTATGGCTACACCTTC. This gives the protein CASSFGQANYGYTF.

The genes are TRBV6-6 and TRBJ2-7; maybe TRBD2 (6 bases). The CDR3 spans 15 residues. CDR1 is MNHNY, CDR2 SVGAGI, per germline (reference sequence). The germline V and J ends were trimmed by 4 bases and 6 bases, with 19 bases remaining between them. CDR3 DNA: TGTGCCAGCAGTTTCCGGGACTCCCTAGTAGGCGAGCAGTACTTC. It codes for CASSFRDSLVGEQYF.

The chain combines TRBV15 with TRBJ1-4; maybe TRBD1 (5 bases). V was clipped by 0 bases and J by 8 bases, with 13 bases between them. Germline V gives CDR1 LNHNV, CDR2 YYDKDF (reference sequence). The CDR3 runs 15 residues. The CDR3 protein is CATSREGGGGEKLFF. The CDR3 bases are TGTGCCACCAGCAGAGAGGGGGGAGGCGGCGAAAAACTGTTTTTT.

The chain uses TRBV9 and TRBJ2-5; D not resolved. The V end was cut by 4 bases, the J end by 0 bases, with 7 bases between. Germline CDR1 is SGDLS and CDR2 is YYNGEE. This CDR3 comprises 13 residues. This CDR3 is CASSLQDQETQYF. CDR3 DNA sequence: TGTGCCAGCAGCCTCCAAGACCAAGAGACCCAGTACTTC.

This clone is a singleton in its sample. The V call is TRBV19, the J call TRBJ2-1; TRBD2 aligns across 14 bases. The CDR3 consists of 16 residues. Germline lookup yields CDR1 LNHDA and CDR2 SQIVND (reference sequence). The ends lost 6 bases at V and 10 bases at J; junction bases unmatched: 11. The CDR3 bases are TGTGCCAGTAGCCTCCGACTAGCGGGGGGGCTAGGGGAGCAGTTCTTC. Protein sequence: CASSLRLAGGLGEQFF.

V usage is TRBV6-5 and J usage is TRBJ2-7; 9 nucleotides line up with TRBD1. CDR1 is MNHEY and CDR2 is SVGAGI in the germline V gene. The CDR3 contains 13 residues. Losses at the gene ends were 6 bases for V and 3 bases for J; bases not matched to a gene: 3. CDR3 in amino acids: CASSRDRDYEQYF. Here the CDR3 DNA reads TGTGCCAGCAGCCGGGACAGGGACTACGAGCAGTACTTC.

The chain links TRBV19 to TRBJ1-1; 11 bases line up with TRBD1. Germline CDR1 LNHDA, CDR2 SQIVND (reference sequence). Trimming at V came to 2 bases and at J to 6 bases, leaving 11 bases not matched to a gene. The CDR3 spans 17 residues. In DNA form, the CDR3 reads TGTGCCAGTAGTATATTGGGACAGGGGGTCAACGACGCTGAAGCTTTCTTT. Amino acid sequence: CASSILGQGVNDAEAFF.

This rearrangement joins TRBV9 to TRBJ2-7, with 7 bases that match TRBD1. The ends lost 4 bases at V and 3 bases at J; junction bases unmatched: 7. The CDR3 has 14 amino acids. Per the germline V gene, CDR1 is SGDLS and CDR2 is YYNGEE. The CDR3 nucleotides read TGTGCCAGCAGCAGACAGGGATCCGTCTACGAGCAGTACTTC. Translating it yields CASSRQGSVYEQYF.

The rearrangement uses TRBV9 and TRBJ1-2; D is ambiguous. The CDR3 spans 13 residues. From germline, CDR1 is SGDLS and CDR2 YYNGEE. V was pared by 3 bases and J by 2 bases, with 8 bases between. The CDR3 loop is CASSESHNYGYTF. DNA of the CDR3: TGTGCCAGCAGCGAGTCACACAACTATGGCTACACCTTC.

The chain is built from TRBV29-1 and TRBJ1-1; 7 nucleotides agree with TRBD1. CDR1 is SQVTM, CDR2 ANQGSEA, per germline. This CDR3 is 13 amino acids long. V dropped 4 bases and J dropped 1; count of bases not matched to a gene: 3. CDR3 nucleotides: TGCAGCGTTGCGGACAGGACGAACACTGAAGCTTTCTTT. It codes for CSVADRTNTEAFF. Filled out from reference TRBV29-1 and TRBJ1-1, the complete variable domain reads SAVISQKPSRDICQRGTSLTIQCQVDSQVTMMFWYRQQPGQSLTLIATANQGSEATYESGFVIDKFPISRPNLTFSTLTVSNMSPEDSSIYLCSVADRTNTEAFFGQGTRLTVV.

The rearrangement uses TRBV4-2 and TRBJ2-5; D ambiguous. There are 15 residues in the CDR3. Germline CDR1 reads LGHNA; CDR2 reads YNFKEQ. Trimming removed 1 base at V and 2 bases at J, with 11 bases between. Here the CDR3 reads CASSQGINSQETQYF. For the CDR3, the DNA is TGTGCCAGCAGCCAAGGAATTAACTCACAAGAGACCCAGTACTTC.

The genes are TRBV4-1 and TRBJ2-7; D ambiguous. The CDR3 has 15 amino acids. Germline lookup yields CDR1 MGHRA and CDR2 YSYEKL. The V gene lost 0 bases and the J gene lost 2 bases, with 11 bases spanning the gap. CDR3 region: CASSQDAAATYEQYF. The DNA of the CDR3 is TGCGCCAGCAGCCAAGACGCGGCGGCTACCTACGAGCAGTACTTC.

The sample holds one count of this clone. This chain links TRBV6-5 with TRBJ2-3; possibly TRBD1 for D (5 bases). Per the germline V gene, CDR1 is MNHEY and CDR2 is SVGAGI. CDR3 size: 14 residues. The ends were cut back, 7 bases at V and 2 bases at J, with 13 bases in the middle. CDR3 nucleotide sequence: TGTGCCAGCAAACAGGATACCCTCACAGATACGCAGTATTTT. It codes for CASKQDTLTDTQYF.

V is TRBV5-1 and J is TRBJ2-5, with D unresolved. The germline CDR1 and CDR2 sequences are SGHRS and YFSETQ. The V gene lost 4 bases and the J gene lost 5 bases, with 9 bases spanning the gap. The CDR3 consists of 12 residues. CDR3 residues: CASSQPGETQYF. The DNA of the CDR3 is TGCGCCAGCAGCCAGCCGGGCGAGACCCAGTACTTC.

V and J are TRBV6-6 and TRBJ2-2; D uncertain. The CDR3 totals 15 residues. The germline V gene has CDR1 MNHNY and CDR2 SVGAGI (reference sequence). V was trimmed by 6 bases and J by 0 bases, leaving 11 bases between them. CDR3 region: CASRWTIANTGELFF. The CDR3 DNA sequence: TGTGCCAGCAGATGGACCATAGCGAACACCGGGGAGCTGTTTTTT.

J is TRBJ2-3 and V is TRBV10-2; D is uncertain. Germline lookup yields CDR1 WSHSY and CDR2 SAAADI. V dropped 5 bases and J dropped 5 bases, with 8 bases sitting between them. The CDR3 runs 12 residues. The CDR3 loop reads CASSPVRDTQYF. The CDR3 bases are TGCGCCAGCAGTCCTGTTCGAGATACGCAGTATTTT.